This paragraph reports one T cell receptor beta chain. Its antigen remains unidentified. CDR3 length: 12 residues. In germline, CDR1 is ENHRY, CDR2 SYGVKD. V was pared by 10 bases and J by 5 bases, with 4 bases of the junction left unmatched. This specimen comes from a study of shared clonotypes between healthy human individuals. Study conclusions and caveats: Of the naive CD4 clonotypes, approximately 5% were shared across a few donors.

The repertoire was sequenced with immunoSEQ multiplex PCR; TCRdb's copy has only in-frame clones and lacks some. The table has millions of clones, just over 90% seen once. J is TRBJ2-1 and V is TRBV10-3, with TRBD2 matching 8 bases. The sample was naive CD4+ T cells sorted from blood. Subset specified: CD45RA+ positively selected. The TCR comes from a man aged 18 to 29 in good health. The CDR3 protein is CATGLVNNEQFF. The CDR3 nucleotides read TGTGCCACGGGACTAGTAAACAATGAGCAGTTCTTC.